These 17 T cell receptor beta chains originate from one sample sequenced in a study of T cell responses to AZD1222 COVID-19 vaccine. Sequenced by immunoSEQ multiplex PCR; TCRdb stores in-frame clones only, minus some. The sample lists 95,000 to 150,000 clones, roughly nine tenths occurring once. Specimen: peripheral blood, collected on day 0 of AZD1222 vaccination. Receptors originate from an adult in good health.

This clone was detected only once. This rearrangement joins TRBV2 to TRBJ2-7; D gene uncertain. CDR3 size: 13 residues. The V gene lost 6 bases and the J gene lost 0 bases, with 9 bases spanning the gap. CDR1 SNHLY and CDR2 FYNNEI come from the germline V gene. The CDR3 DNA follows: TGTGCCAGCAGGGGATTGACCTCCTACGAGCAGTACTTC. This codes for CASRGLTSYEQYF.

CDR3 residues: CASSEERWVAGTYNEQFF. In DNA form, the CDR3 reads TGTGCCAGCAGTGAAGAGAGGTGGGTAGCGGGGACCTACAATGAGCAGTTCTTC. The chain has TRBV2 and TRBJ2-1; TRBD2 agrees at 8 bases. J was trimmed by 2 bases and V by 1 base; bases with no gene match: 10. Germline CDR1 and CDR2: SNHLY and FYNNEI. This CDR3 is built from 18 residues.

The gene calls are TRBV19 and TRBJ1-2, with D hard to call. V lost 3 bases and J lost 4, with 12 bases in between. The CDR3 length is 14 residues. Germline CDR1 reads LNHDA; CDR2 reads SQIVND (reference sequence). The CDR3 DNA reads TGTGCCAGTAGTATTACAGCAAATCTCTATGGCTACACCTTC. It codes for CASSITANLYGYTF. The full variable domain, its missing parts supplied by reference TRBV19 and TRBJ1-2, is DGGITQSPKYLFRKEGQNVTLSCEQNLNHDAMYWYRQDPGQGLRLIYYSQIVNDFQKGDIAEGYSVSREKKESFPLTVTSAQKNPTAFYLCASSITANLYGYTFGSGTRLTVV.

The CDR3 bases are TGTGCCAGCAGCTACTCCGGACAGGGAGGCTACACCTTC. Translated: CASSYSGQGGYTF. The chain combines TRBV3-1 (or the pseudogene TRBV3-2) with TRBJ1-2; TRBD1 agrees at 8 bases. The CDR3 extends over 13 amino acids. V lost 5 bases to trimming and J lost 8 bases; unmatched junction nucleotides: 7. Germline V lookup: CDR1 LGHDT, CDR2 YNNKEL (reference sequence).

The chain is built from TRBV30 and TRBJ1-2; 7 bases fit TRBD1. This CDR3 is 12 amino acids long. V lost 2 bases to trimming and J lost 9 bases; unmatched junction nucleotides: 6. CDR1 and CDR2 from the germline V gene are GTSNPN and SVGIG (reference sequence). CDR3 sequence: CAWSSRGPSYTF. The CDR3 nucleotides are TGTGCCTGGAGTTCTAGGGGGCCGAGCTACACCTTC. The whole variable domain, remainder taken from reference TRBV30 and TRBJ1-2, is SQTIHQWPATLVQPVGSPLSLECTVEGTSNPNLYWYRQAAGRGLQLLFYSVGIGQISSEVPQNLSASRPQDRQFILSSKKLLLSDSGFYLCAWSSRGPSYTFGSGTRLTVV.

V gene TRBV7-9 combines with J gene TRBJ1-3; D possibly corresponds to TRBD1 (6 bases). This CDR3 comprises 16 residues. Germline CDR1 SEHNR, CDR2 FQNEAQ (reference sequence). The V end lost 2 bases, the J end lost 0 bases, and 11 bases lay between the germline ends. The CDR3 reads CASSLPGASSGNTIYF. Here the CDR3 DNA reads TGTGCCAGCAGCTTACCAGGGGCAAGCTCTGGAAACACCATATATTTT.

CDR3 bases: TGTGCCAGCAGCATACAGGGACACGGGGAGACCCAGTACTTC. Amino acid sequence: CASSIQGHGETQYF. J is TRBJ2-5 and V is TRBV27; a possible D gene is TRBD1 (6 bases). The germline V gene has CDR1 MNHEY and CDR2 SMNVEV (reference sequence). The length of the CDR3 is 14 residues. Trimming pared 6 bases from V and 5 bases from J, leaving 16 bases between.

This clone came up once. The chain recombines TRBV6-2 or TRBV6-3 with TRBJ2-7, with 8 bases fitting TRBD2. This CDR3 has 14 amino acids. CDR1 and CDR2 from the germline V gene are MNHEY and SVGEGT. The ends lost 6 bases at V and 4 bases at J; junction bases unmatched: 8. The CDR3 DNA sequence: TGTGCCAGCAGCGAGCGGGAGTTCTCTTACGAGCAGTACTTC. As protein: CASSEREFSYEQYF.

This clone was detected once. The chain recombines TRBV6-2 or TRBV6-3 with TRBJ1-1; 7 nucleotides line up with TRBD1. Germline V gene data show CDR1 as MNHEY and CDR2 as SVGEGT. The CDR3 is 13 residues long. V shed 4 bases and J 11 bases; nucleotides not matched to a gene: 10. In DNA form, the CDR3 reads TGTGCCAGCAGTTCTACTTTAACAGGGGACGCTTTCTTT. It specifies CASSSTLTGDAFF.

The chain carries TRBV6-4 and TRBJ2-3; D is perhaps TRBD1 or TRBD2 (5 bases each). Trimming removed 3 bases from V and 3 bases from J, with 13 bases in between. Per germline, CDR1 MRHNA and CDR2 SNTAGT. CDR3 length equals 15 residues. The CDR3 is CASSEGTTPTDTQYF. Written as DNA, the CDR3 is TGTGCCAGCAGTGAAGGGACCACTCCAACAGATACGCAGTATTTT.

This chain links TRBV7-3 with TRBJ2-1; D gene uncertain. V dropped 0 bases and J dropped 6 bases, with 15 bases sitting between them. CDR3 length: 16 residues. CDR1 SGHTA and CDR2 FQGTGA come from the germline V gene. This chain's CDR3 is CASSLTPAPAVNEQFF. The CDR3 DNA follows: TGTGCCAGCAGCTTAACGCCAGCCCCGGCAGTCAATGAGCAGTTCTTC.

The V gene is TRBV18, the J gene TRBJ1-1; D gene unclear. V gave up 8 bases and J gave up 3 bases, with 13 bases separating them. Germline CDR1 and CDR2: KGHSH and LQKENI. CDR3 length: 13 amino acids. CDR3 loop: CASQMQEYTEAFF. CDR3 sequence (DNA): TGTGCCAGCCAGATGCAGGAGTACACTGAAGCTTTCTTT.

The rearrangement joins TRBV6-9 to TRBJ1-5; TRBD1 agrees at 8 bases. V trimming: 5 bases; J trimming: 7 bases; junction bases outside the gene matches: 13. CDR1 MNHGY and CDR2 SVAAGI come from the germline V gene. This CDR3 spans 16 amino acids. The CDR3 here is CASSHLTGRQGQPQHF. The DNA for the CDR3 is TGTGCCAGCAGTCATTTGACAGGCCGACAGGGGCAGCCCCAGCATTTT.

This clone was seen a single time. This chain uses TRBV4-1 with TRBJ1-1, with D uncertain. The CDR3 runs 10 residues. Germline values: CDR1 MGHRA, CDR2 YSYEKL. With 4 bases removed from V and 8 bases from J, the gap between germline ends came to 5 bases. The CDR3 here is CASSLREAFF. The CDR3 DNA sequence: TGCGCCAGCAGCCTCAGGGAAGCTTTCTTT.

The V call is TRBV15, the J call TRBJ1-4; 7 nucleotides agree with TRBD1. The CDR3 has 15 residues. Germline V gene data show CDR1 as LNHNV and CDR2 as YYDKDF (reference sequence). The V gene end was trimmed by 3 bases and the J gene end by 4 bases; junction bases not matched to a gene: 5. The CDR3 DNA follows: TGTGCCACCAGCAGGCAGGGGGTCCTTAATGAAAAACTGTTTTTT. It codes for CATSRQGVLNEKLFF.

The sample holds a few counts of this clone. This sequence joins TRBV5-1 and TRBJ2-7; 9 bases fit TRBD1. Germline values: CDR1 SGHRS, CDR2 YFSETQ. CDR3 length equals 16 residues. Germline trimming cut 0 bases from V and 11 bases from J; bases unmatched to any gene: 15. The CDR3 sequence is CASSLVSQGTGLVEYF. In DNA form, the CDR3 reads TGCGCCAGCAGCTTGGTGTCTCAAGGGACAGGGCTGGTTGAGTACTTC.

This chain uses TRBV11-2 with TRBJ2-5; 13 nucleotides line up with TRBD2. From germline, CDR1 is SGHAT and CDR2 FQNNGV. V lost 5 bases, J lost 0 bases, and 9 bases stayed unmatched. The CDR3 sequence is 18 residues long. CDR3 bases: TGTGCCAGCAGCACAGGACTAGCGGGGGCCTCAAACCAAGAGACCCAGTACTTC. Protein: CASSTGLAGASNQETQYF.